Each of the 2 T cell receptor beta chains below was sequenced from the same sample in a study of OX40 agonist ivuxolimab in advanced cancers. The data were produced by immunoSEQ multiplex PCR, yet TCRdb's version contains in-frame clones alone and is incomplete. The profile covers about 7,000 clones, with 65% to 90% appearing a single time and less than 75% taken by the ten largest. The starting material was CD4+ or CD8+ T cells sorted from blood, obtained in a trial of the OX40 agonist ivuxolimab. Every receptor here comes from an adult with an advanced solid tumor such as melanoma, head and neck, liver or kidney cancer.

This rearrangement joins TRBV19 to TRBJ2-7; TRBD2 might be the D (7 bases). The germline CDR1 and CDR2 sequences are LNHDA and SQIVND (reference sequence). With 1 base removed from V and 3 bases from J, the gap between germline ends came to 16 bases. CDR3 length equals 16 residues. This CDR3 is CASSIGVAGEGYEQYF. The CDR3 coding sequence is TGTGCCAGTAGTATAGGAGTAGCAGGGGAGGGCTACGAGCAGTACTTC.

The rearrangement uses TRBV5-1 and TRBJ2-3; D might be TRBD2 (6 bases). V lost 0 bases to trimming and J lost 3 bases, with 14 bases between them. The CDR3 totals 16 residues. Germline CDR1 SGHRS, CDR2 YFSETQ. CDR3 in DNA: TGCGCCAGCAGCTTGGAAACGGGGGTCTGGACAGATACGCAGTATTTT. Translating gives CASSLETGVWTDTQYF.